One and the same sample provided the 25 T cell receptor beta chains below, sequenced in a study of liver allograft versus peripheral blood T cells (dated by TCRdb to between 2020 and 2021). The study in broad terms: The study compared the T cell receptor repertoires present in transplanted livers with the repertoires present in the peripheral blood of liver transplant recipients.

Reads for this sample came from an Illumina MiSeq. The public reads were run again by TCRdb, first through fastp at Q25 and then through MiXCR, and only productive beta chains were kept. Rows are combined by CDR3 protein, so each entry shows the most common genes and DNA. A total of over 7,000 distinct CDR3 sequences appear in this sample, 15% to 20% of them only once. About 4.8% of the sample lies in the top ten. These receptors were taken from a human patient who had a liver transplant. After a transplant, some T cells may be of graft donor origin.

This clonotype was observed a handful of times. The chain joins TRBV3-1 to TRBJ2-6, with D possibly matching TRBD1 (5 bases). The V end lost 1 base, the J end lost 3 bases, and 7 bases lay between the germline ends. Germline CDR1 reads LGHDT; CDR2 reads YNNKEL (reference sequence). This CDR3 contains 15 residues. Here the CDR3 reads CASSQAGFGANVLTF. The CDR3 coding sequence is TGTGCCAGCAGCCAAGCAGGGTTTGGGGCCAACGTCCTGACTTTC.

This clonotype was counted many times. The chain carries TRBV12-3 or TRBV12-4 and TRBJ1-6; D is perhaps TRBD1 (6 bases). This CDR3 region has 14 residues. Between the trimmed V and J ends, which lost 3 bases and 7 bases, there was a span of 10 bases. The CDR3 region has the DNA TGTGCCAGCAGTTTGGGGGGCCAAAATTCACCCCTCCACTTT. Translation gives CASSLGGQNSPLHF.

This clonotype was recorded many times. The genes are TRBV11-2 and TRBJ1-5; TRBD1 is a possible D gene (6 bases). V lost 3 bases and J 4 bases, leaving 7 bases between the germline ends. The germline V gene encodes CDR1 SGHAT and CDR2 FQNNGV. This CDR3 spans 13 amino acids. The DNA of the CDR3 is TGTGCCAGCAGCTTCGGACAGAATCAGCCCCAGCATTTT. Translated, it gives CASSFGQNQPQHF.

The gene calls are TRBV10-2 and TRBJ1-5, with D possibly being TRBD1 (6 bases). V lost 2 bases, J lost 5 bases, and 10 bases lay in between. The germline CDR1 and CDR2 sequences are WSHSY and SAAADI. The length of the CDR3 is 14 residues. The CDR3 sequence: CASSETGSYQPQHF. The CDR3 DNA reads TGCGCCAGCAGTGAGACAGGGAGCTATCAGCCCCAGCATTTT.

In its sample, this clonotype was seen many times. The V call is TRBV10-1, the J call TRBJ2-7; no clear D gene. Trimming took 0 bases from V and 2 from J, leaving 8 bases between them. There are 14 residues in the CDR3. Germline CDR1 WNHNN, CDR2 SYGVQD (reference sequence). Here the CDR3 DNA reads TGCGCCAGCAGTGAGTCGACCGCCGCCTACGAGCAGTACTTC. The encoded protein is CASSESTAAYEQYF.

Sample share makes this clonotype medium-sized (0.01 to 0.1%). CDR3 sequence reads: CASSEGPKTSRDSPLHF. For the CDR3, the DNA is TGCGCCAGCAGTGAGGGCCCCAAGACCTCCCGGGATTCACCCCTCCACTTT. The genes are TRBV10-1 and TRBJ1-6, with D unclear. Trimming took 2 bases from V and 8 from J, leaving 19 bases between them. The germline V gene has CDR1 WNHNN and CDR2 SYGVQD (reference sequence). The CDR3 length is 17 residues.

This clonotype was detected many times. The chain couples TRBV7-2 to TRBJ2-5; 9 bases fit TRBD1. Germline V gene lookup returns CDR1 SGHTA and CDR2 FQGNSA. V trimming: 6 bases; J trimming: 4 bases; junction bases outside the gene matches: 6. This CDR3 has 14 residues. The CDR3 protein is CASRSTGGAETQYF. As DNA, the CDR3 is TGTGCCAGCAGATCTACAGGGGGCGCAGAGACCCAGTACTTC.

The table lists this clonotype with many counts. The chain carries TRBV20-1 and TRBJ2-7; 7 bases agree with TRBD1. Germline loops: CDR1 DFQATT, CDR2 SNEGSKA (reference sequence). The J segment lost 6 bases and the V segment lost 6 bases, leaving 11 bases of the junction unmatched. This CDR3 region has 13 residues. In DNA, the CDR3 is TGCAGTGCACAGACAGGGCTTAAGGCCGAGCAGTACTTC. Its translation is CSAQTGLKAEQYF.

The V gene is TRBV6-1, the J gene TRBJ2-5; 7 bases line up with TRBD1. After removal of 2 bases from V and 6 bases from J, the junction contained 3 bases not matched to a gene. Germline assignment: CDR1 MNHNS and CDR2 SASEGT. This CDR3 region has 13 residues. The CDR3 here is CASSETGVKTQYF. Here the CDR3 DNA reads TGTGCCAGCAGTGAAACAGGGGTTAAGACCCAGTACTTC.

V usage is TRBV30 and J usage is TRBJ2-7, with TRBD1 identical over 7 bases. CDR3 length equals 13 residues. Germline V gives CDR1 GTSNPN, CDR2 SVGIG (reference sequence). V lost 5 bases and J lost 2; bases outside the gene matches: 6. DNA for the CDR3: TGTGCCTGGGCGTCTGGGACAGCCTACGAGCAGTACTTC. This codes for CAWASGTAYEQYF.

The chain combines TRBV30 with TRBJ1-5, with D hard to call. From germline, CDR1 is GTSNPN and CDR2 SVGIG (reference sequence). The length of the CDR3 is 14 residues. V lost 4 bases to trimming and J lost 5 bases, with 15 bases between them. CDR3 sequence (DNA): TGTGCCTGGACCACCGGGATCGAAGATCAGCCCCAGCATTTT. It specifies CAWTTGIEDQPQHF. The full variable domain, its missing parts supplied by reference TRBV30 and TRBJ1-5, is SQTIHQWPATLVQPVGSPLSLECTVEGTSNPNLYWYRQAAGRGLQLLFYSVGIGQISSEVPQNLSASRPQDRQFILSSKKLLLSDSGFYLCAWTTGIEDQPQHFGDGTRLSIL.

This clonotype is labeled as medium-sized. V usage is TRBV28 and J usage is TRBJ1-4; 10 bases line up with TRBD1. Germline CDR1 MDHEN, CDR2 SYDVKM. The V gene end was trimmed by 6 bases and the J gene end by 5 bases; junction bases not matched to a gene: 6. The CDR3 totals 15 residues. The CDR3 here is CASRETGGSNEKLFF. The DNA for the CDR3 is TGTGCCAGCAGAGAGACAGGGGGCTCGAATGAAAAACTGTTTTTT.

This clonotype is medium-sized (0.01 to 0.1%) in the sample. The rearrangement uses TRBV18 and TRBJ2-3; no reliable D call. The CDR3 is made up of 12 amino acids. Trimming removed 6 bases at V and 3 bases at J, with 7 bases between. Per germline, CDR1 KGHSH and CDR2 LQKENI. The CDR3 loop reads CASSSSTDTQYF. The CDR3 nucleotides are TGTGCCAGCTCCTCAAGTACAGATACGCAGTATTTT.

This clonotype was observed a few times. CDR3 nucleotides: TGTGCCAGCAGTTTACGAGGATCTTACGAGCAGTACTTC. Translated, it gives CASSLRGSYEQYF. The chain joins TRBV27 to TRBJ2-7, with D uncertain. V was trimmed by 2 bases and J by 4 bases, leaving 9 bases between them. CDR3 size: 13 residues. The germline V gene encodes CDR1 MNHEY and CDR2 SMNVEV (reference sequence).

By sample share, this clonotype is medium-sized (0.01 to 0.1%). This rearrangement joins TRBV28 to TRBJ1-2; tentatively, D is TRBD1 (5 bases). The CDR3 is 14 amino acids. The V gene lost 11 bases and the J gene lost 4 bases, with 20 bases spanning the gap. In germline, CDR1 is MDHEN, CDR2 SYDVKM. CDR3 amino acids: CASGSLVRSYGYTF. Written as DNA, the CDR3 is TGTGCCTCAGGGTCTCTGGTTCGGAGCTATGGCTACACCTTC.

This clonotype is labeled medium-sized (0.01 to 0.1%). The chain combines TRBV10-3 with TRBJ1-3; 10 positions agree with TRBD1. V gave up 4 bases and J gave up 2 bases; unmatched junction bases: 2. Germline lookup yields CDR1 ENHRY and CDR2 SYGVKD. The length of the CDR3 is 15 residues. The CDR3 reads CAISGGQGAGNTIYF. In nucleotides, the CDR3 is TGTGCCATCAGTGGAGGACAGGGGGCTGGAAACACCATATATTTT.

This clonotype occurred a few times. The CDR3 spells CASSAGDLYYEQYF. CDR3 DNA: TGTGCCAGCAGCGCAGGGGACCTTTACTACGAGCAGTACTTC. V and J are TRBV9 and TRBJ2-5, with a possible D match to TRBD1 (6 bases). The DNA end is a closer match to TRBJ2-7, so the J assignment may be wrong. CDR3 length equals 14 residues. CDR1 and CDR2 (germline): SGDLS, YYNGEE.

The chain couples TRBV11-1 to TRBJ2-3; D is uncertain. Deletions cut 5 bases from V and 5 bases from J, with 14 bases between. The CDR3 has 14 residues. Per the germline V gene, CDR1 is SGHAT and CDR2 is FQDESV (reference sequence). DNA of the CDR3: TGTGCCAGCAGCCCGCGAAGAACATTAGATACGCAGTATTTT. Translating it yields CASSPRRTLDTQYF.

This clonotype was counted many times. J is TRBJ2-7 and V is TRBV6-5; perhaps TRBD2 as D (6 bases). The V and J ends lost 6 bases and 2 bases respectively, with 20 bases between them. This CDR3 is 16 amino acids long. Germline loops: CDR1 MNHEY, CDR2 SVGAGI. CDR3 in amino acids: CASSRDSPREAYEQYF. In DNA form, the CDR3 reads TGTGCCAGCAGCCGGGACTCACCCAGGGAAGCCTACGAGCAGTACTTC.

Judged by abundance, this clonotype is medium-sized. The chain employs TRBV10-3 and TRBJ1-2; D perhaps matches TRBD1 (6 bases). V was shortened by 6 bases and J by 5 bases, with 16 bases between the two germline ends. The CDR3 is made up of 14 amino acids. Germline CDR1 and CDR2: ENHRY and SYGVKD. The chain's CDR3 is CAISVGHGIYGYTF. The CDR3 DNA reads TGTGCCATCAGCGTGGGACACGGGATTTATGGCTACACCTTC.

This clonotype was detected many times. The DNA of the CDR3 is TGTGCCTGCGAGAGGAACACTGAAGCTTTCTTT. This gives the protein CACERNTEAFF. The chain carries TRBV30 and TRBJ1-1; the D is unclear. V lost 6 bases to trimming and J lost 1 base, with 6 bases between them. The CDR3 is 11 amino acids. CDR1 and CDR2 from the germline V gene are GTSNPN and SVGIG (reference sequence).

The CDR3 DNA is TGTGCCAGCAGCTTGGGGGCAGACAGTATTGAAGCTTTCTTT. Translated, it gives CASSLGADSIEAFF. J is TRBJ1-1 and V is TRBV5-5; tentatively, D is TRBD1 (5 bases). There are 14 residues in the CDR3. The V gene lost 0 bases and the J gene lost 7 bases, with 13 bases spanning the gap. Germline lookup yields CDR1 SGHKS and CDR2 YYEKEE (reference sequence).

This clonotype came up a few times. The chain links TRBV11-2 to TRBJ2-5; D might be TRBD2 (6 bases). Trimming stripped 1 base from V and 4 bases from J, with 7 bases between. Germline V lookup: CDR1 SGHAT, CDR2 FQNNGV. The CDR3 is made up of 13 amino acids. CDR3 residues: CASSLAGVETQYF. The CDR3 nucleotides read TGTGCCAGCAGCTTAGCGGGGGTAGAGACCCAGTACTTC.

Of note for this clonotype: A much larger clone is a single base away; this may be a read error. V is TRBV19 and J is TRBJ2-1, with D possibly matching TRBD1 (6 bases). From germline, CDR1 is LNHDA and CDR2 SQIVND (reference sequence). The CDR3 is made up of 13 amino acids. Trimming pared 3 bases from V and 10 bases from J, leaving 13 bases between. This CDR3 reads CASSMVTGGEQFF. DNA of the CDR3: TGTGCCAGTAGTATGGTGACAGGTGGGGAGCAGTTCTTC.

This clonotype counts as medium-sized (0.01 to 0.1%). The chain combines TRBV19 with TRBJ1-3; a possible D gene is TRBD1 (6 bases). The CDR3 contains 15 residues. Germline CDR1 reads LNHDA; CDR2 reads SQIVND (reference sequence). Trimming stripped 5 bases from V and 0 bases from J, with 11 bases between. The CDR3 coding sequence is TGTGCCAGTAGTCCCCAGGACAGCTCTGGAAACACCATATATTTT. Its translation: CASSPQDSSGNTIYF. Full variable domain (missing parts from reference TRBV19 and TRBJ1-3): DGGITQSPKYLFRKEGQNVTLSCEQNLNHDAMYWYRQDPGQGLRLIYYSQIVNDFQKGDIAEGYSVSREKKESFPLTVTSAQKNPTAFYLCASSPQDSSGNTIYFGEGSWLTVV.